A single sample is the source of the 32 T cell receptor beta chains below, sequenced in a study of T cells in Graves' hyperthyroidism and ophthalmopathy. Amplification of TCR beta CDR3 regions used RNA as the template. HTBI primers were used for first-round RT-PCR of the TCR CDR3. Each CDR3 protein is one row after TCRdb ran MiXCR on the multiplex PCR reads. Among about 710,000 distinct CDR3 sequences, over 15% were seen once, and the ten largest hold under 10%. Sequences were obtained from blood. The receptor set was obtained from a man aged 18 to 35 with Graves' hyperthyroidism.

The V gene is TRBV19, the J gene TRBJ2-2; 12 bases fit TRBD2. This CDR3 is 16 amino acids long. V gave up 5 bases and J gave up 5 bases; unmatched junction bases: 6. Per the germline V gene, CDR1 is LNHDA and CDR2 is SQIVND (reference sequence). Here the CDR3 reads CASSWRTSGTTGELFF. CDR3 sequence (DNA): TGTGCCAGTAGTTGGAGGACTAGCGGGACTACCGGGGAGCTGTTTTTT.

This sequence joins TRBV29-1 and TRBJ2-7; no clear D gene. The CDR3 has 10 amino acids. V was pared by 4 bases and J by 1 base, with 2 bases between. Germline loops: CDR1 SQVTM, CDR2 ANQGSEA. The CDR3 nucleotides are TGCAGCGTTGTATCCTACGAGCAGTACTTC. It encodes CSVVSYEQYF.

The chain employs TRBV6-2 or TRBV6-3 and TRBJ1-2, with 9 bases lining up with TRBD1. The CDR3 contains 13 residues. V was pared by 7 bases and J by 7 bases, with 7 bases of the junction left unmatched. CDR1 is MNHEY, CDR2 SVGEGT, per germline. The CDR3 nucleotides are TGTGCCAGCACCGTACAGGGGGCGGGTGGCTACACCTTC. Translating gives CASTVQGAGGYTF.

This clonotype was detected many times. The chain links TRBV28 to TRBJ1-5, with D possibly TRBD1 on 6 matching bases. The CDR3 consists of 19 residues. Germline CDR1 MDHEN, CDR2 SYDVKM. Trimming cost V 5 bases and J 0 bases, with 23 bases left between them. The CDR3 DNA is TGTGCCAGCAGTCCGATCGTTGGGGGGCCTGTTTTTAGCAATCAGCCCCAGCATTTT. Residues: CASSPIVGGPVFSNQPQHF.

This clonotype occurred many times. The V gene is TRBV24-1, the J gene TRBJ2-7; TRBD1 matches 7 bases. Germline CDR1 reads KGHDR; CDR2 reads SFDVKD. With 0 bases clipped from V and 7 bases from J, the junction kept 2 bases outside the gene matches. This CDR3 is built from 13 residues. The CDR3 DNA reads TGTGCCACCAGTGATTTGATCAGGGGGGAGCAGTACTTC. As protein: CATSDLIRGEQYF.

This clonotype has at least ten counts. The chain has TRBV27 and TRBJ1-1; no clear D. This CDR3 has 12 residues. Germline V gene lookup returns CDR1 MNHEY and CDR2 SMNVEV (reference sequence). V shed 6 bases and J shed 1 base, with 6 bases lying between them. The CDR3 bases are TGTGCCAGCAGGCGTAGGAACACTGAAGCTTTCTTT. As protein: CASRRRNTEAFF.

This clonotype came up many times. The chain carries TRBV5-1 and TRBJ2-5; TRBD1 matches 12 bases. This CDR3 is built from 15 residues. The V gene's germline CDR1 is SGHRS and CDR2 YFSETQ. V gave up 5 bases and J gave up 5 bases; unmatched junction bases: 7. The DNA of the CDR3 is TGCGCCAGCAGTACGGGACAGGGGGCGAGTGAGACCCAGTACTTC. Amino acids: CASSTGQGASETQYF.

The chain links TRBV12-3 or TRBV12-4 to TRBJ1-2; D is perhaps TRBD1 (5 bases). The CDR3 extends over 17 amino acids. V lost 6 bases, J lost 1 base, and 21 bases lay in between. The CDR3 nucleotides are TGTGCCAGCAGCTCCGTCGGGGGAGGGGTGCTTAACTATGGCTACACCTTC. Translated, it gives CASSSVGGGVLNYGYTF.

The chain couples TRBV20-1 to TRBJ2-1; TRBD2 agrees at 15 bases. Looked up from germline, CDR1 is DFQATT and CDR2 is SNEGSKA (reference sequence). This CDR3 contains 18 residues. The V gene end was trimmed by 4 bases and the J gene end by 9 bases; junction bases not matched to a gene: 16. The CDR3 bases are TGCAGTGCTAAAATCGGGACTAGCGGGGGGATAAGGTGGGGTGAGCAGTTCTTC. Its protein product is CSAKIGTSGGIRWGEQFF.

This clonotype was picked up a small number of times. J is TRBJ2-7 and V is TRBV29-1; D is unresolved. The CDR3 consists of 12 residues. CDR1 SQVTM and CDR2 ANQGSEA come from the germline V gene. With 7 bases removed from V and 3 bases from J, the gap between germline ends came to 13 bases. This CDR3 is CSAESVDYEQYF. The CDR3 coding sequence is TGCAGCGCCGAGAGCGTCGACTACGAGCAGTACTTC.

This clonotype occurred a few times. The chain joins TRBV20-1 to TRBJ2-5; 8 bases are a match to TRBD1. With V trimmed by 3 bases and J by 2 bases, 5 bases remained unmatched. The CDR3 sequence is 14 residues long. From germline, CDR1 is DFQATT and CDR2 SNEGSKA (reference sequence). The DNA for the CDR3 is TGCAGTGCTAGGAGTACAGGGGGGCAAGAGACCCAGTACTTC. Translated, it gives CSARSTGGQETQYF.

This clonotype was seen at least ten times. The chain employs TRBV27 and TRBJ2-1; 10 bases align to TRBD2. CDR3 length: 20 amino acids. Germline V gene lookup returns CDR1 MNHEY and CDR2 SMNVEV (reference sequence). J gave up 7 bases and V 7 bases, and 25 bases lay outside the gene matches. The CDR3, as DNA: TGTGCCAGCAACATCCGCGGGGGTGTCGGGGCTAGCGGGAGTTTGAATGAGCAGTTCTTC. As protein: CASNIRGGVGASGSLNEQFF.

This clonotype was detected a few times. The chain employs TRBV20-1 and TRBJ2-1, with 7 bases fitting TRBD2. The germline V gene encodes CDR1 DFQATT and CDR2 SNEGSKA (reference sequence). Trimming at V came to 3 bases and at J to 9 bases, leaving 14 bases not matched to a gene. This CDR3 is built from 15 residues. CDR3 amino acids: CSARPERGAVLEQFF. The CDR3 DNA is TGCAGTGCTAGGCCCGAGCGGGGAGCTGTCCTTGAGCAGTTCTTC.

This clonotype was seen only a few times. This chain joins TRBV12-3 or TRBV12-4 and TRBJ2-1; maybe TRBD1 (5 bases). Trimming took 1 base from V and 6 from J, leaving 10 bases between them. The CDR3 is 14 residues long. The CDR3 DNA sequence: TGTGCCAGCAGTTTAGTGGCAGGGCTCAATGAGCAGTTCTTC. Translated: CASSLVAGLNEQFF.

In this sample, this clonotype turned up a few times. The J gene is TRBJ2-1, the V gene TRBV5-4, with TRBD1 as a possible D gene (6 bases). This CDR3 comprises 13 residues. Looked up from germline, CDR1 is SGHNT and CDR2 is YYREEE (reference sequence). The V end was cut by 6 bases, the J end by 7 bases, with 14 bases between. The CDR3, as DNA: TGTGCCAGCACCGCAGGGGCGGAAAATGAGCAGTTCTTC. Protein sequence: CASTAGAENEQFF.

The J gene is TRBJ2-1, the V gene TRBV15; TRBD2 matches 7 bases. The CDR3 has 15 amino acids. V lost 4 bases and J lost 4; bases outside the gene matches: 7. Germline assignment: CDR1 LNHNV and CDR2 YYDKDF (reference sequence). CDR3: CATSMTTSRYNEQFF. As DNA, the CDR3 is TGTGCCACCAGCATGACGACTAGCAGATACAATGAGCAGTTCTTC.

About this clonotype: The junction and the germline gene differ at one end; a read error may be behind it. This chain connects TRBV7-9 to TRBJ2-1; tentatively, D is TRBD2 (6 bases). The CDR3 spans 16 residues. The germline CDR1 and CDR2 sequences are SEHNR and FQNEAQ (reference sequence). The CDR3 DNA is TGTGCCGGCAGCTTAGACAGCGGGCTTACCTACAATGAGCAGTTCTTC. This encodes CAGSLDSGLTYNEQFF. Full variable domain (outside the CDR3, taken from reference TRBV7-9 and TRBJ2-1): DTGVSQNPRHKITKRGQNVTFRCDPISEHNRLYWYRQTLGQGPEFLTYFQNEAQLEKSRLLSDRFSAERPKGSFSTLEIQRTEQGDSAMYLCAGSLDSGLTYNEQFFGPGTRLTVL.

The rearrangement joins TRBV4-2 to TRBJ2-3; D uncertain. V was cut by 4 bases and J by 6 bases, with 14 bases left in between. CDR1 is LGHNA and CDR2 is YNFKEQ in the germline V gene. This CDR3 contains 14 residues. DNA of the CDR3: TGTGCCAGCAGCCTTAGACCCGGAGAGGATACGCAGTATTTT. This sequence encodes CASSLRPGEDTQYF.

The V and J genes are TRBV4-1 and TRBJ2-6; D uncertain. From germline, CDR1 is MGHRA and CDR2 YSYEKL. V lost 3 bases and J 11 bases, leaving 11 bases between the germline ends. The CDR3 sequence is 13 residues long. The CDR3 coding sequence is TGCGCCAGCAGCCATCCTCGTGGTGACGTCCTGACTTTC. As protein: CASSHPRGDVLTF.

Ten or more counts support this clonotype. The V gene is TRBV28, the J gene TRBJ2-7, with 8 bases identical to TRBD2. Germline assignment: CDR1 MDHEN and CDR2 SYDVKM. This CDR3 has 15 residues. V shed 2 bases and J 1 base; nucleotides not matched to a gene: 4. Here the CDR3 DNA reads TGTGCCAGCAGTTTAGGGTCGGGAGGGTCCTACGAGCAGTACTTC. It translates to CASSLGSGGSYEQYF.

The CDR3 is CASSSSGAYEQYF. CDR3 nucleotides: TGTGCCAGCAGCAGTAGCGGGGCCTACGAGCAGTACTTC. The rearrangement uses TRBV7-8 and TRBJ2-7; 8 bases align to TRBD2. Losses at the gene ends were 5 bases for V and 2 bases for J; bases not matched to a gene: 2. This CDR3 region has 13 residues. Germline CDR1 and CDR2: SGHVS and FQNEAQ.

The chain couples TRBV6-2 or TRBV6-3 to TRBJ2-2, with 7 nucleotides matching TRBD2. Looked up from germline, CDR1 is MNHEY and CDR2 is SVGEGT. This CDR3 is built from 15 residues. With 3 bases clipped from V and 5 bases from J, the junction kept 6 bases outside the gene matches. CDR3 protein: CASSYGGSFTGELFF. CDR3 sequence (DNA): TGTGCCAGCAGTTATGGCGGGAGTTTTACCGGGGAGCTGTTTTTT.

J is TRBJ2-7 and V is TRBV29-1; D is perhaps TRBD1 or TRBD2 (5 bases each). Germline V lookup: CDR1 SQVTM, CDR2 ANQGSEA. The CDR3 loop spans 15 amino acids. Trimming removed 0 bases from V and 4 bases from J, with 16 bases in between. CDR3 nucleotide sequence: TGCAGCGTTGAAGACACTAGGGGTTCTGGGTACGAGCAGTACTTC. Translation: CSVEDTRGSGYEQYF.

This clonotype was seen at least ten times. V gene TRBV29-1 combines with J gene TRBJ1-1, with 8 bases that match TRBD1. V was pared by 4 bases and J by 1 base, with 5 bases of the junction left unmatched. Germline V CDR1 and CDR2: SQVTM, ANQGSEA. The length of the CDR3 is 14 residues. CDR3 region: CSVAPGGGNTEAFF. CDR3 nucleotides: TGCAGCGTTGCCCCAGGGGGCGGGAACACTGAAGCTTTCTTT.

The chain combines TRBV7-9 with TRBJ2-4; 9 nucleotides match TRBD1. Germline CDR1 reads SEHNR; CDR2 reads FQNEAQ (reference sequence). V dropped 5 bases and J dropped 0; count of bases not matched to a gene: 5. This CDR3 region has 16 residues. DNA for the CDR3: TGTGCCAGCAGCCCTACAGGGGGCCTAGCCAAAAACATTCAGTACTTC. Translated: CASSPTGGLAKNIQYF.

V gene TRBV6-2 or TRBV6-3 combines with J gene TRBJ2-7, with 8 nucleotides matching TRBD1. The CDR3 totals 17 residues. V dropped 6 bases and J dropped 2; count of bases not matched to a gene: 15. Germline V gives CDR1 MNHEY, CDR2 SVGEGT. DNA of the CDR3: TGTGCCAGCAGGCAATTCGGGACAGGACTCACAGCCTACGAGCAGTACTTC. Its translation is CASRQFGTGLTAYEQYF.

This clonotype showed up just a few times. DNA for the CDR3: TGTGCCAGCAGCCAGGGAGGGGTTTACATGAACACTGAAGCTTTCTTT. Its translation: CASSQGGVYMNTEAFF. The V and J genes are TRBV3-1 and TRBJ1-1, with TRBD1 as a possible D gene (5 bases). The ends were cut back, 3 bases at V and 0 bases at J, with 14 bases in the middle. Germline V CDR1 and CDR2: LGHDT, YNNKEL (reference sequence). This CDR3 spans 16 amino acids.

This clonotype was counted between two and nine times. The chain combines TRBV4-1 with TRBJ2-5; D call uncertain. The V gene lost 4 bases and the J gene lost 2 bases, with 11 bases spanning the gap. The CDR3 loop spans 14 amino acids. Germline CDR1 MGHRA, CDR2 YSYEKL. The DNA for the CDR3 is TGCGCCAGCAGCCGATTACAGTTACAAGAGACCCAGTACTTC. Encoded protein: CASSRLQLQETQYF.

This clonotype was recorded at least ten times. The chain joins TRBV30 to TRBJ1-4, with D unclear. CDR1 is GTSNPN, CDR2 SVGIG, per germline (reference sequence). The CDR3 has 12 residues. V dropped 4 bases and J dropped 5 bases, with 8 bases sitting between them. The CDR3 sequence is CAWKRANEKLFF. The CDR3 DNA is TGTGCCTGGAAAAGGGCCAATGAAAAACTGTTTTTT.

This clonotype has at least ten counts. The chain joins TRBV18 to TRBJ2-7; 13 positions match TRBD2. Germline CDR1 and CDR2: KGHSH and LQKENI. V lost 2 bases to trimming and J lost 2 bases; unmatched junction nucleotides: 0. The CDR3 totals 15 residues. CDR3 in amino acids: CASSPGTSGAYEQYF. In DNA form, the CDR3 reads TGTGCCAGCTCACCAGGGACTAGCGGGGCCTACGAGCAGTACTTC.

This clonotype has a count of ten or more. This rearrangement joins TRBV28 to TRBJ1-1; D call uncertain. CDR3 length equals 13 residues. Trimming stripped 6 bases from V and 2 bases from J, with 10 bases between. Germline CDR1 is MDHEN and CDR2 is SYDVKM. For the CDR3, the DNA is TGTGCCAGCAGCATAGGTTTTAACACTGAAGCTTTCTTT. Translated, it gives CASSIGFNTEAFF.

In this sample, this clonotype turned up many times. The chain is built from TRBV20-1 and TRBJ2-1; 13 nucleotides align to TRBD2. CDR1 DFQATT and CDR2 SNEGSKA come from the germline V gene (reference sequence). The CDR3 covers 18 residues. The V segment lost 6 bases and the J segment 9 bases; nucleotides outside the gene matches: 20. CDR3 bases: TGCAGTGCCCCCCCGCCCCCGAGGACTAGCGGGAGATTCAGTGAGCAGTTCTTC. The encoded protein is CSAPPPPRTSGRFSEQFF.